This paragraph reports one TCR beta chain. This sample is drawn from a study of blood T cell repertoires in COVID-19. Background on the study: Whether acute or convalescent, the COVID-19 samples came from the United States, Italy and Spain. T cells, B-cell-depleted T cells, or PBMCs supplied cDNA or gDNA.

In germline, CDR1 is SNHLY, CDR2 FYNNEI. V lost 2 bases and J 1 base, leaving 5 bases between the germline ends. This CDR3 is 14 amino acids long. TCRdb's copy holds only in-frame clones and misses some; the assay was immunoSEQ multiplex PCR. The sample includes about 370,000 clones, around 90% of them seen just once. The chain couples TRBV2 to TRBJ2-2; no firm D call. Source material: peripheral blood. The receptor comes from a woman aged 25 to 39 with COVID-19, enrolled during active disease. CDR3: CASSESGNTGELFF. In DNA, the CDR3 is TGTGCCAGCAGTGAATCCGGGAACACCGGGGAGCTGTTTTTT.